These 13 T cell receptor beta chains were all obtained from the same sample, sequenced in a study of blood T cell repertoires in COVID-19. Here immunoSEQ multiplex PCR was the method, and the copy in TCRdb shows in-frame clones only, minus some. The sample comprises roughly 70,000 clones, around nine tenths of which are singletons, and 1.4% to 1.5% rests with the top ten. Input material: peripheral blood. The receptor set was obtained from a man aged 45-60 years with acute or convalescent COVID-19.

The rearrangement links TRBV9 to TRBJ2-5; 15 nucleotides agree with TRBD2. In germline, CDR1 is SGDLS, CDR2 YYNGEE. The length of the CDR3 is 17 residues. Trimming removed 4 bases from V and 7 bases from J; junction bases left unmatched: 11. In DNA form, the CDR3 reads TGTGCCAGCAGCCTTCGGACTAGCGGGAGGGTCCGCCGGACCCAGTACTTC. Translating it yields CASSLRTSGRVRRTQYF.

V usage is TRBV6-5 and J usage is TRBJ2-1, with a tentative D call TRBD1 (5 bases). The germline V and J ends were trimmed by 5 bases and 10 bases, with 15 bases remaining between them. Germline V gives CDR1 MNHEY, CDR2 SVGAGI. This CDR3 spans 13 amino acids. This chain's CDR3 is CASSPGQGREQFF. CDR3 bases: TGTGCCAGCAGTCCCGGGCAGGGAAGGGAGCAGTTCTTC.

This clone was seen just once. The CDR3 here is CASSSPGADTQYF. The CDR3, as DNA: TGTGCCAGCTCATCGCCCGGAGCAGATACGCAGTATTTT. The genes are TRBV18 and TRBJ2-3; D ambiguous. Trimming cost V 5 bases and J 4 bases, with 10 bases left between them. The CDR3 consists of 13 residues. Germline CDR1 is KGHSH and CDR2 is LQKENI.

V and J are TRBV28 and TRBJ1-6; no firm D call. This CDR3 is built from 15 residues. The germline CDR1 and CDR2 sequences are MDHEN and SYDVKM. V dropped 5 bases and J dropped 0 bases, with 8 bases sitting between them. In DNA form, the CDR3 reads TGTGCCAGCAGTAATGAGAGCTCCTATAATTCACCCCTCCACTTT. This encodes CASSNESSYNSPLHF.

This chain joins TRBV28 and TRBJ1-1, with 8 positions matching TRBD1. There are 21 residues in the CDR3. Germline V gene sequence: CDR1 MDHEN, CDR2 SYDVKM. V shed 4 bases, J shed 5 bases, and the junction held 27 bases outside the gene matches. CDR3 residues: CASSSPGTGGQAIPRGTEAFF. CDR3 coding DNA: TGTGCCAGCAGTTCCCCGGGTACCGGGGGACAGGCTATCCCAAGAGGGACTGAAGCTTTCTTT.

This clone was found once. CDR3 amino acids: CASSPFSTGLQPQHF. The CDR3 nucleotides are TGTGCCAGCAGCCCCTTTTCGACAGGGCTCCAGCCCCAGCATTTT. The chain uses TRBV4-2 and TRBJ1-5, with 7 bases matching TRBD1. V shed 4 bases and J 7 bases; nucleotides not matched to a gene: 10. Germline lookup yields CDR1 LGHNA and CDR2 YNFKEQ. This CDR3 region has 15 residues.

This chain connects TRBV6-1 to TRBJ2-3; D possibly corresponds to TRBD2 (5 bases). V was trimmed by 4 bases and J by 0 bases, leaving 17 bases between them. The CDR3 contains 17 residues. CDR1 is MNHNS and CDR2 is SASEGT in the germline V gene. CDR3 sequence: CASSGSSLDRSTDTQYF. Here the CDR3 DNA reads TGTGCCAGCAGTGGCTCCTCACTAGACCGAAGCACAGATACGCAGTATTTT.

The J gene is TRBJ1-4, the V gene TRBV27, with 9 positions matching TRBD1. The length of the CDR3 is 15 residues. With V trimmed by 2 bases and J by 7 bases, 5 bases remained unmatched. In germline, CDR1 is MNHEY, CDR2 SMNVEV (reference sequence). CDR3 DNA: TGTGCCAGCAGTTTAACAGGGGGCTCGGGTGAAAAACTGTTTTTT. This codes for CASSLTGGSGEKLFF.

Here the CDR3 reads CASSVDRSIHHEQYV. The CDR3 region has the DNA TGTGCCAGCAGCGTAGACAGGTCCATCCACCACGAGCAGTACGTC. V is TRBV9 and J is TRBJ2-7, with D possibly being TRBD1 (5 bases). This CDR3 region has 15 residues. Per germline, CDR1 SGDLS and CDR2 YYNGEE. V was shortened by 0 bases and J by 5 bases, with 15 bases between the two germline ends.

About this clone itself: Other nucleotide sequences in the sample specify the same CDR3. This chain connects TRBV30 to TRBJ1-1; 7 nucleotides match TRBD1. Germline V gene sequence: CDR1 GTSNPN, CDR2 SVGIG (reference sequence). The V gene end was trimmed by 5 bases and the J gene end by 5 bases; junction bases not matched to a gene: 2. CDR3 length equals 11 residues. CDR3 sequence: CAWARGTEAFF. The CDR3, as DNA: TGTGCCTGGGCCAGGGGGACTGAAGCTTTCTTT.

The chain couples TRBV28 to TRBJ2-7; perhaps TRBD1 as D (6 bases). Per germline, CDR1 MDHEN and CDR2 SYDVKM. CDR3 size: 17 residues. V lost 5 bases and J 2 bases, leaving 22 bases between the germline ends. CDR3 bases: TGTGCCAGCAGTATCAGGGGTTCAGTTTCCTGGGCCTACGAGCAGTACTTC. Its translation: CASSIRGSVSWAYEQYF.

CDR3 region: CSVRRGLNSPLHF. CDR3 nucleotides: TGCAGCGTTAGGAGGGGGCTGAATTCACCCCTCCACTTT. The V call is TRBV29-1, the J call TRBJ1-6; TRBD1 aligns across 7 bases. The CDR3 contains 13 residues. Trimming removed 5 bases from V and 7 bases from J; junction bases left unmatched: 5. Per germline, CDR1 SQVTM and CDR2 ANQGSEA.

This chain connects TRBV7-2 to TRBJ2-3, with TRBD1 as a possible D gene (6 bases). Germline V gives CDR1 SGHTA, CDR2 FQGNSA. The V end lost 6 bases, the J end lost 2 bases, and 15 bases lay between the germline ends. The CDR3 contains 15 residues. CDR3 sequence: CASSYLQGFTDTQYF. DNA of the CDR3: TGTGCCAGCAGTTACCTGCAGGGGTTCACAGATACGCAGTATTTT.